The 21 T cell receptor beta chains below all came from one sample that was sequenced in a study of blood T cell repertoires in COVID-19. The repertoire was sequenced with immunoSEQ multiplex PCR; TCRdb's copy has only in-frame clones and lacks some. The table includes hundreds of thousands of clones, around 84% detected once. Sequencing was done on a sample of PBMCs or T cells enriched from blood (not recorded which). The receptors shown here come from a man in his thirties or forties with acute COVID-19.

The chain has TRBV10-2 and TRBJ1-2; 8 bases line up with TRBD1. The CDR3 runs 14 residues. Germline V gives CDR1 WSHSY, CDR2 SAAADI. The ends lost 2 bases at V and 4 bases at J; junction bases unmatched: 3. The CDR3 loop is CASSEAGGTYGYTF. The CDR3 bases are TGCGCCAGCAGTGAGGCAGGGGGCACCTATGGCTACACCTTC.

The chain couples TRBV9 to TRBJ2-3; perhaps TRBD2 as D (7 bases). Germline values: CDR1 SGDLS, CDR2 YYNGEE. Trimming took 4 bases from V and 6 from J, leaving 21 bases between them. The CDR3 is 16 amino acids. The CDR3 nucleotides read TGTGCCAGCAGCCCGGGGGGCGGGGGCCCTCAGGATACGCAGTATTTT. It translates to CASSPGGGGPQDTQYF.

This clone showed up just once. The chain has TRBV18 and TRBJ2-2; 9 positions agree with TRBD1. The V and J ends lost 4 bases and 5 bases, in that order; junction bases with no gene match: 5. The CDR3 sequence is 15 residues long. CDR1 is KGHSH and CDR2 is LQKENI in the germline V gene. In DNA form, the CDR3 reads TGTGCCAGCTCACAACAGGGGGCCATTACCGGGGAGCTGTTTTTT. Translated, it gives CASSQQGAITGELFF. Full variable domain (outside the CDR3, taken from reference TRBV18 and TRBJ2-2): NAGVMQNPRHLVRRRGQEARLRCSPMKGHSHVYWYRQLPEEGLKFMVYLQKENIIDESGMPKERFSAEFPKEGPSILRIQQVVRGDSAAYFCASSQQGAITGELFFGEGSRLTVL.

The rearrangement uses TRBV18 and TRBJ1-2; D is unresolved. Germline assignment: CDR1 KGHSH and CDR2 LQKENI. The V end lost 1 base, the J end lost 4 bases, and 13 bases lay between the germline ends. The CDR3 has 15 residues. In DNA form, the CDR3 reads TGTGCCAGCTCACCACGGATGGAGGAGCGCTATGGCTACACCTTC. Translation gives CASSPRMEERYGYTF.

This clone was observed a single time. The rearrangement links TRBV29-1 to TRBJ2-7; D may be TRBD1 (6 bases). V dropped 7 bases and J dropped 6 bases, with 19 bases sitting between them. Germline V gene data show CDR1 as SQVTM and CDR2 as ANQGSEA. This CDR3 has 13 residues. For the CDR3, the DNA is TGCAGCGCTATCCCGACCTGGGGGCTCGAGCAGTACTTC. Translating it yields CSAIPTWGLEQYF.

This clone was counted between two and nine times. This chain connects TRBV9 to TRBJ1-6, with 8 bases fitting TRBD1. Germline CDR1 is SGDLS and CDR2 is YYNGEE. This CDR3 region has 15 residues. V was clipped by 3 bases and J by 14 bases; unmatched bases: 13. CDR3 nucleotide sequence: TGTGCCAGCAGCGAGGGGACAGGAGCTGGGCGGGCCCTCCACTTT. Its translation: CASSEGTGAGRALHF.

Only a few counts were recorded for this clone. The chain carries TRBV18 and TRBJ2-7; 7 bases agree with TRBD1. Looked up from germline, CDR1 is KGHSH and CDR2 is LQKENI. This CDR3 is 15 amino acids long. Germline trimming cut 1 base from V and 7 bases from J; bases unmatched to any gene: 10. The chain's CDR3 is CASSPRPGGPLEQYF. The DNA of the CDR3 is TGTGCCAGCTCACCACGGCCAGGGGGACCTCTGGAGCAGTACTTC.

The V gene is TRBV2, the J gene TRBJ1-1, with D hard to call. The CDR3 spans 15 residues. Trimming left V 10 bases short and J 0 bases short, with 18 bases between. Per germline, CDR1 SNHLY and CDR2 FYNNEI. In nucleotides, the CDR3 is TGTGCCAACTTGCCCCCCGACAAGTTGAACACTGAAGCTTTCTTT. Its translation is CANLPPDKLNTEAFF.

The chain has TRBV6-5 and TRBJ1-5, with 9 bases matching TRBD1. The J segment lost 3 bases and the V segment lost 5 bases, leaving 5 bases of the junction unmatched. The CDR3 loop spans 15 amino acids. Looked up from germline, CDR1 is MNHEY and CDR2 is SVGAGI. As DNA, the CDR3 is TGTGCCAGCAGTCCAGGGGACAGGGCCAATCAGCCCCAGCATTTT. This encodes CASSPGDRANQPQHF.

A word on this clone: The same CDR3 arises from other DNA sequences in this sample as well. The CDR3 is CASSLPGKETQYF. The CDR3 DNA reads TGTGCCAGCAGCTTACCAGGGAAAGAGACCCAGTACTTC. This chain uses TRBV7-9 with TRBJ2-5; D possibly corresponds to TRBD1 (5 bases). The V and J ends lost 2 bases and 3 bases respectively, with 7 bases between them. Germline CDR1 reads SEHNR; CDR2 reads FQNEAQ (reference sequence). This CDR3 comprises 13 residues.

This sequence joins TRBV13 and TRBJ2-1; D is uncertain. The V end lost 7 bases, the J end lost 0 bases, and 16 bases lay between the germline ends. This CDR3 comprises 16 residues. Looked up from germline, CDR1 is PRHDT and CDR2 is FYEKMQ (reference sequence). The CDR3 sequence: CASNAPLSSSYNEQFF. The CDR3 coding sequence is TGTGCCAGCAATGCCCCCTTGAGCTCCTCCTACAATGAGCAGTTCTTC.

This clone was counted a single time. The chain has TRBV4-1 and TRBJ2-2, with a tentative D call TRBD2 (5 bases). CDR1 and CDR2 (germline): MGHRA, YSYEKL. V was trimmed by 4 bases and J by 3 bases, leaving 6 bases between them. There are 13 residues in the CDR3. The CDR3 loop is CASSPRDTGELFF. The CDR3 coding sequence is TGCGCCAGCAGCCCGAGGGACACCGGGGAGCTGTTTTTT.

CDR3 sequence reads: CASSYDSSGNTEAFF. The CDR3 DNA sequence: TGTGCCAGCAGCTATGACAGTTCAGGGAACACTGAAGCTTTCTTT. V gene TRBV7-3 combines with J gene TRBJ1-1; D possibly corresponds to TRBD1 (5 bases). V was shortened by 4 bases and J by 1 base, with 13 bases between the two germline ends. In germline, CDR1 is SGHTA, CDR2 FQGTGA. This CDR3 region has 15 residues. Filled out from reference TRBV7-3 and TRBJ1-1, the complete variable domain reads GAGVSQTPSNKVTEKGKYVELRCDPISGHTALYWYRQSLGQGPEFLIYFQGTGAADDSGLPNDRFFAVRPEGSVSTLKIQRTERGDSAVYLCASSYDSSGNTEAFFGQGTRLTVV.

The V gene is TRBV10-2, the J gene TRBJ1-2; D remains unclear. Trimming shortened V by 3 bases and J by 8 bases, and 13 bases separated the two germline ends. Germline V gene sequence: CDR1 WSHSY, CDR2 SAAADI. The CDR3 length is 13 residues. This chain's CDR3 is CASSDETGGGYTF. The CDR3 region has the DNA TGCGCCAGCAGTGATGAGACTGGTGGAGGCTACACCTTC.

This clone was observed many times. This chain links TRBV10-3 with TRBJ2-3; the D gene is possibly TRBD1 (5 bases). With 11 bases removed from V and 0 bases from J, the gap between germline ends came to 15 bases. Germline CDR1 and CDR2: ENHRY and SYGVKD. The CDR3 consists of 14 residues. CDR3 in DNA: TGTGCCGTTAATGGGGCTTTTAGCACAGATACGCAGTATTTT. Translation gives CAVNGAFSTDTQYF.

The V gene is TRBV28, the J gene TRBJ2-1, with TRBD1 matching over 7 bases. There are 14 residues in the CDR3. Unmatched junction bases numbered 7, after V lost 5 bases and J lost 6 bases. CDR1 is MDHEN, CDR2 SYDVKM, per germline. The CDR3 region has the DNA TGTGCCAGCAGTCTAACAGGGGTGGGCAATGAGCAGTTCTTC. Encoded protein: CASSLTGVGNEQFF. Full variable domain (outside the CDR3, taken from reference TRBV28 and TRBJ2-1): DVKVTQSSRYLVKRTGEKVFLECVQDMDHENMFWYRQDPGLGLRLIYFSYDVKMKEKGDIPEGYSVSREKKERFSLILESASTNQTSMYLCASSLTGVGNEQFFGPGTRLTVL.

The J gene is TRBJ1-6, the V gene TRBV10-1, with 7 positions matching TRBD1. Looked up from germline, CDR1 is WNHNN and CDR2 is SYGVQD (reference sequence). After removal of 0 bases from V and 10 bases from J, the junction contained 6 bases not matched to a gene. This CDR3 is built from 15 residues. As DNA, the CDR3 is TGCGCCAGCAGTGAGTCGACAGGGACGGGGTCACCCCTCCACTTT. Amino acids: CASSESTGTGSPLHF.

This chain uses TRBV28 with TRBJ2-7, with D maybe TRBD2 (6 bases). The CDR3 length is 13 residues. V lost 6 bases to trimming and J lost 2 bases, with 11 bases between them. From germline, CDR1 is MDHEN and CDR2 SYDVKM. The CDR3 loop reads CASSPWGAYEQYF. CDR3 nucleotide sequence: TGTGCCAGCAGCCCCTGGGGGGCCTACGAGCAGTACTTC.

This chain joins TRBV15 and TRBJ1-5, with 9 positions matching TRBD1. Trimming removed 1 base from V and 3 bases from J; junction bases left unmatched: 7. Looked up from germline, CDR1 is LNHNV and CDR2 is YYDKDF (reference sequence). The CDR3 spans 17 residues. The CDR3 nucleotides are TGTGCCACCAGCAGAGCTCCCGGGACAGGGAACAATCAGCCCCAGCATTTT. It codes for CATSRAPGTGNNQPQHF. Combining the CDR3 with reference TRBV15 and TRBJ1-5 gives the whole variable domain DAMVIQNPRYQVTQFGKPVTLSCSQTLNHNVMYWYQQKSSQAPKLLFHYYDKDFNNEADTPDNFQSRRPNTSFCFLDIRSPGLGDTAMYLCATSRAPGTGNNQPQHFGDGTRLSIL.

In DNA, the CDR3 is TGCAGCGTTGGGGGCACCGGGACAGGGGGAAATCAGCCCCAGCATTTT. Amino acid sequence: CSVGGTGTGGNQPQHF. This chain uses TRBV29-1 with TRBJ1-5; 11 bases align to TRBD1. Trimming at V came to 4 bases and at J to 4 bases, leaving 9 bases not matched to a gene. This CDR3 is 16 amino acids long. Germline CDR1 is SQVTM and CDR2 is ANQGSEA.

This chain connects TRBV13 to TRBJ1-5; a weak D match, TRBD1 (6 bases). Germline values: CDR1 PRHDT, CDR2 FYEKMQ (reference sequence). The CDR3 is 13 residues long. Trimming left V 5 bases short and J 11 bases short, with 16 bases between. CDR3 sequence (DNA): TGTGCCAGCAGCCTTGGACCAGGGGATGCCCAGCATTTT. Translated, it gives CASSLGPGDAQHF. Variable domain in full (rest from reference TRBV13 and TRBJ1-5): AAGVIQSPRHLIKEKRETATLKCYPIPRHDTVYWYQQGPGQDPQFLISFYEKMQSDKGSIPDRFSAQQFSDYHSELNMSSLELGDSALYFCASSLGPGDAQHFGDGTRLSIL.